This TCR beta chain derives from a study of cytotoxic CD8 clonotypes in ibrutinib-treated CLL. V was clipped by 6 bases and J by 0 bases, with 10 bases between them. Germline values: CDR1 SNHLY, CDR2 FYNNEI. The CDR3 has 14 residues. Data came from immunoSEQ multiplex PCR; TCRdb stores just in-frame clones and leaves some out. The table shows about 24,000 clones, with approximately 71% occurring only once. This sequence was found in a human donor with chronic lymphocytic leukemia. The specimen comprised PBMCs, sampled after 12 months of ibrutinib treatment. The rearrangement links TRBV2 to TRBJ2-3; D is undetermined. Written as DNA, the CDR3 is TGTGCCAGCAGGCCCCCTTTTAGCACAGATACGCAGTATTTT. Translating it yields CASRPPFSTDTQYF.